This T cell receptor (beta chain) is from a study of blood T cell repertoires in COVID-19. As for the study in general: The origin of the acute and convalescent COVID-19 samples was the United States, Italy and Spain.

V shed 2 bases and J 10 bases; nucleotides not matched to a gene: 5. CDR1 is MNHEY, CDR2 SMNVEV, per germline (reference sequence). The CDR3 runs to 15 residues. Only in-frame clones appear in the TCRdb table, and some are missing; sequencing was by immunoSEQ multiplex PCR. The profile shows over 50,000 clones, 70% to 80% of them singletons. This clone came up a few times. Sequenced: peripheral blood. The receptor comes from an elderly man with active or convalescent COVID-19. The rearrangement joins TRBV27 to TRBJ1-6; 10 nucleotides line up with TRBD1. This CDR3 reads CASSLVGQGGSPLHF. Here the CDR3 DNA reads TGTGCCAGCAGTTTAGTAGGACAGGGGGGCTCACCCCTCCACTTT.